This TCR beta chain is drawn from a study of cytomegalovirus exposure and HLA in healthy donors. Whole-study findings and limits: Reported findings show TCR beta sequences accurately forecast HLA-A and HLA-B alleles in most subjects. Common viral pathogens seemed, in a later analysis, to connect with several of the most significant clusters. Versus the roughly 670-donor mean, an Asian-associated ancestry cluster reportedly showed fewer N-insertions in a later analysis. Rarity held for most TCR sequences, but there were some public TCRs that occurred in many donors.

CDR1 and CDR2 (germline): LGHNA, YNFKEQ. V was clipped by 4 bases and J by 6 bases; unmatched bases: 4. The CDR3 is 14 residues long. With respect to this clone: The antigen is unknown.

PCR employed 60 Vbeta and 13 Jbeta primers. TCRdb's copy holds only in-frame clones and misses some; the assay was immunoSEQ multiplex PCR. The sample includes about 200,000 clones, 75% to 80% seen only once; the top ten take roughly 1.9%. The sequencing sample was made of PBMCs. The rearrangement joins TRBV4-2 to TRBJ1-5, with 9 positions matching TRBD1. The TCR sequence derives from a man between 18 and 35 years old in good health and CMV-seronegative. This chain's CDR3 is CASSPGQGGQPQHF. CDR3 DNA sequence: TGTGCCAGCAGCCCGGGACAGGGAGGTCAGCCCCAGCATTTT.